The 9 T cell receptor beta chains presented below share a single source sample, sequenced in a study of blood T cell repertoires in COVID-19. TCRdb's copy holds only in-frame clones and misses some; the assay was immunoSEQ multiplex PCR. The table has some 150,000 clones, around 80% seen once. Sequencing used peripheral blood. The receptors come from a human donor in a cohort sampled during active COVID-19.

The chain has TRBV7-3 and TRBJ2-2; TRBD2 agrees at 8 bases. Unmatched junction bases numbered 8, after V lost 1 base and J lost 4 bases. CDR3 size: 17 residues. Per germline, CDR1 SGHTA and CDR2 FQGTGA. CDR3 in amino acids: CASSLKGGGRATGELFF. The DNA for the CDR3 is TGTGCCAGCAGCTTAAAGGGCGGGGGGCGCGCCACCGGGGAGCTGTTTTTT.

This clone was detected once. The chain joins TRBV7-2 to TRBJ1-6, with D tentatively TRBD1 (6 bases). V was trimmed by 0 bases and J by 8 bases, leaving 23 bases between them. The germline V gene has CDR1 SGHTA and CDR2 FQGNSA. The CDR3 totals 19 residues. The CDR3, as DNA: TGTGCCAGCAGCTTAGCTCCTTTGAGGGGGTCAGGGTGGGATTCACCCCTCCACTTT. As protein: CASSLAPLRGSGWDSPLHF. Complete variable domain (other parts from reference TRBV7-2 and TRBJ1-6): GAGVSQSPSNKVTEKGKDVELRCDPISGHTALYWYRQSLGQGLEFLIYFQGNSAPDKSGLPSDRFSAERTGGSVSTLTIQRTQQEDSAVYLCASSLAPLRGSGWDSPLHFGNGTRLTVT.

This chain connects TRBV7-8 to TRBJ2-1; 10 bases are a match to TRBD1. This CDR3 contains 12 residues. Germline CDR1 reads SGHVS; CDR2 reads FQNEAQ. V trimming: 6 bases; J trimming: 14 bases; junction bases outside the gene matches: 7. The CDR3, as DNA: TGTGCCAGCAGTCAAACCGGGACAGGGGAGTTCTTC. Protein: CASSQTGTGEFF.

This clone was picked up one time. The rearrangement links TRBV29-1 to TRBJ1-6; 7 nucleotides line up with TRBD1. The CDR3 spans 12 residues. From germline, CDR1 is SQVTM and CDR2 ANQGSEA. V lost 6 bases and J lost 7; bases outside the gene matches: 3. CDR3 in amino acids: CSVRQGNSPLHF. In DNA form, the CDR3 reads TGCAGCGTCCGACAGGGAAATTCACCCCTCCACTTT.

This clone showed up just a few times. This chain connects TRBV24-1 to TRBJ1-2, with TRBD1 matching 10 bases. This CDR3 spans 16 amino acids. Germline V gives CDR1 KGHDR, CDR2 SFDVKD. V gave up 4 bases and J gave up 2 bases; unmatched junction bases: 6. Here the CDR3 reads CATSDRTGGMNYGYTF. CDR3 nucleotides: TGTGCCACCAGTGACCGGACAGGGGGAATGAACTATGGCTACACCTTC.

The V and J genes are TRBV9 and TRBJ1-3; the match to TRBD1 covers 9 bases. Germline V gene sequence: CDR1 SGDLS, CDR2 YYNGEE. The CDR3 spans 17 residues. Trimming cost V 0 bases and J 4 bases; bases outside gene matches: 8. The CDR3 region has the DNA TGTGCCAGCAGCGTAGGAACAGGGGGCGCGTGGGGAAACACCATATATTTT. It specifies CASSVGTGGAWGNTIYF.

This clone was found once. J is TRBJ2-2 and V is TRBV4-3; D is unresolved. This CDR3 has 13 residues. Trimming removed 4 bases from V and 9 bases from J, with 12 bases in between. Germline values: CDR1 LGHNA, CDR2 YSLEER. The CDR3: CASSPSGPRELFF. CDR3 in DNA: TGCGCCAGCAGCCCGTCGGGTCCTCGGGAGCTGTTTTTT.

The V call is TRBV18, the J call TRBJ1-1; D is possibly TRBD1 (5 bases). V lost 1 base, J lost 4 bases, and 10 bases lay in between. The length of the CDR3 is 14 residues. Germline V CDR1 and CDR2: KGHSH, LQKENI. CDR3 region: CASSPLAQGTEAFF. CDR3 DNA: TGTGCCAGCTCACCACTGGCGCAGGGCACTGAAGCTTTCTTT.

This clone showed up just once. The rearrangement joins TRBV6-1 to TRBJ2-1, with D possibly matching TRBD1 (5 bases). There are 15 residues in the CDR3. Trimming took off 1 base at V and 8 bases at J, with 15 bases between the two ends. Germline V gene lookup returns CDR1 MNHNS and CDR2 SASEGT. The CDR3 reads CASSEVGAFGHEQFF. CDR3 sequence (DNA): TGTGCCAGCAGTGAAGTTGGGGCCTTTGGCCATGAGCAGTTCTTC.